The 29 T cell receptor beta chains in this list originate from one sample, sequenced in a study of T cell clonotyping in hematopoietic cell transplantation. Measured with immunoSEQ multiplex PCR; TCRdb has only the in-frame clones, and not every one. This table has around 17,000 clones, more than 75% appearing once. The sequencing used PBMCs, collected 100 days after allogeneic stem cell transplant. These receptors originate from a male patient aged 60 to 75 who had an allogeneic stem cell transplant from a related donor, so the T cells may come from the graft donor. Some clones in this sample may be carry-over from other donors' samples.

The chain carries TRBV30 and TRBJ1-4; D may be TRBD1 (5 bases). CDR1 and CDR2 from the germline V gene are GTSNPN and SVGIG (reference sequence). V lost 4 bases and J 4 bases, leaving 10 bases between the germline ends. The CDR3 has 13 amino acids. The CDR3 loop reads CAWKRQLNEKLFF. Here the CDR3 DNA reads TGTGCCTGGAAACGACAGCTTAATGAAAAACTGTTTTTT.

The chain links TRBV28 to TRBJ1-1; a weak D match, TRBD1 (6 bases). Germline loops: CDR1 MDHEN, CDR2 SYDVKM. Trimming left V 5 bases short and J 8 bases short, with 18 bases between. This CDR3 spans 14 amino acids. CDR3 DNA: TGTGCCAGCAGTATAACCCGAATGGGGACAGAAGCTTTCTTT. Translation gives CASSITRMGTEAFF.

This rearrangement joins TRBV5-4 to TRBJ1-4; D uncertain. V lost 4 bases and J lost 4, with 11 bases in between. Looked up from germline, CDR1 is SGHNT and CDR2 is YYREEE (reference sequence). This CDR3 is 14 amino acids long. The CDR3 nucleotides are TGTGCCAGCAGCCTCGACGGCAATAATGAAAAACTGTTTTTT. Translation: CASSLDGNNEKLFF.

The chain combines TRBV6-6 with TRBJ2-2; 8 positions agree with TRBD2. V shed 5 bases, J shed 2 bases, and the junction held 7 bases outside the gene matches. Germline V gene lookup returns CDR1 MNHNY and CDR2 SVGAGI (reference sequence). This CDR3 comprises 16 residues. The CDR3 bases are TGTGCCAGCAGTGCCCGGGGGGGGCTCAACACCGGGGAGCTGTTTTTT. Translating gives CASSARGGLNTGELFF.

This chain connects TRBV5-1 to TRBJ2-1; 10 bases match TRBD2. Germline lookup yields CDR1 SGHRS and CDR2 YFSETQ. The length of the CDR3 is 15 residues. V trimming: 0 bases; J trimming: 6 bases; junction bases outside the gene matches: 3. The CDR3, as DNA: TGCGCCAGCAGCTTGGAGGGACTAGCGTTCAATGAGCAGTTCTTC. This codes for CASSLEGLAFNEQFF. Using reference TRBV5-1 and TRBJ2-1 for the parts outside the CDR3, the full variable domain is KAGVTQTPRYLIKTRGQQVTLSCSPISGHRSVSWYQQTPGQGLQFLFEYFSETQRNKGNFPGRFSGRQFSNSRSEMNVSTLELGDSALYLCASSLEGLAFNEQFFGPGTRLTVL.

The chain joins TRBV10-3 to TRBJ1-2; no clear D gene. The CDR3 has 14 residues. Germline V gene data show CDR1 as ENHRY and CDR2 as SYGVKD. V dropped 0 bases and J dropped 4 bases, with 9 bases sitting between them. In DNA form, the CDR3 reads TGTGCCATCAGTGAGTCTGTCGACTCCTATGGCTACACCTTC. This gives the protein CAISESVDSYGYTF.

The chain employs TRBV19 and TRBJ1-2; TRBD1 matches 10 bases. V dropped 5 bases and J dropped 3; count of bases not matched to a gene: 9. The germline V gene encodes CDR1 LNHDA and CDR2 SQIVND (reference sequence). This CDR3 region has 16 residues. The CDR3 sequence is CASSSRDRGWDYGYTF. CDR3 nucleotide sequence: TGTGCCAGTAGTTCCCGGGACAGGGGTTGGGACTATGGCTACACCTTC.

The table lists this clone with a few counts. The V and J genes are TRBV28 and TRBJ1-1; the D is unclear. This CDR3 spans 12 amino acids. Per the germline V gene, CDR1 is MDHEN and CDR2 is SYDVKM. Trimming cost V 7 bases and J 1 base, with 7 bases left between them. For the CDR3, the DNA is TGTGCCAGCAATCCGGGGAACACTGAAGCTTTCTTT. Protein product: CASNPGNTEAFF.

The rearrangement joins TRBV14 to TRBJ1-1; 7 bases map to TRBD1. This CDR3 is 17 amino acids long. Trimming at V came to 4 bases and at J to 9 bases, leaving 20 bases not matched to a gene. CDR1 is SGHDN and CDR2 is FVKESK in the germline V gene. The CDR3 here is CASSRKQGPLVAGQAFF. The CDR3 bases are TGTGCCAGCAGCCGGAAACAGGGGCCCCTGGTTGCCGGCCAAGCTTTCTTT.

This clone is categorized as medium-sized (0.01 to 0.1%). V is TRBV2 and J is TRBJ1-5; 8 nucleotides agree with TRBD1. The CDR3 consists of 14 residues. V gave up 9 bases and J gave up 4 bases; unmatched junction bases: 8. Germline V CDR1 and CDR2: SNHLY, FYNNEI. As DNA, the CDR3 is TGTGCCAGGGGAGGTACAGGGGGAAATCAGCCCCAGCATTTT. This encodes CARGGTGGNQPQHF.

The V call is TRBV30, the J call TRBJ1-2; D unresolved. The CDR3 has 14 residues. The germline gives CDR1 GTSNPN, CDR2 SVGIG (reference sequence). V shed 1 base and J shed 2 bases, with 11 bases lying between them. CDR3 DNA: TGTGCCTGGAGTGGAGATACGAAGAACTATGGCTACACCTTC. It codes for CAWSGDTKNYGYTF.

The chain is built from TRBV28 and TRBJ2-6; TRBD1 agrees at 7 bases. There are 16 residues in the CDR3. CDR1 and CDR2 (germline): MDHEN, SYDVKM. Unmatched junction bases numbered 5, after V lost 6 bases and J lost 0 bases. This chain's CDR3 is CASSQGEHSGANVLTF. The CDR3 DNA sequence: TGTGCCAGCAGCCAGGGGGAACACTCTGGGGCCAACGTCCTGACTTTC.

The V gene is TRBV29-1, the J gene TRBJ1-1; TRBD1 matches 7 bases. Unmatched junction bases numbered 15, after V lost 6 bases and J lost 5 bases. The CDR3 is 15 residues long. Germline V gene data show CDR1 as SQVTM and CDR2 as ANQGSEA. In DNA form, the CDR3 reads TGCAGCGTCGCGGGTCAGGGGGGGGGATTGACTGAAGCTTTCTTT. Protein product: CSVAGQGGGLTEAFF.

The rearrangement links TRBV7-6 to TRBJ2-5; D remains ambiguous. Trimming stripped 5 bases from V and 1 base from J, with 14 bases between. This CDR3 is built from 15 residues. Germline V gene data show CDR1 as SGHVS and CDR2 as FNYEAQ. The chain's CDR3 is CASSPLTGIQETQYF. The CDR3 DNA sequence: TGTGCCAGCAGCCCTCTGACTGGGATCCAAGAGACCCAGTACTTC.

The chain is built from TRBV7-9 and TRBJ1-1; the D gene is possibly TRBD1 (5 bases). Germline assignment: CDR1 SEHNR and CDR2 FQNEAQ (reference sequence). This CDR3 region has 14 residues. The V end was cut by 8 bases, the J end by 4 bases, with 17 bases between. The CDR3 DNA sequence: TGTGCCAGCTTCTTGGGGGGGGACGTCACTGAAGCTTTCTTT. This sequence encodes CASFLGGDVTEAFF.

This chain links TRBV6-6 with TRBJ1-1, with D possibly being TRBD1 (6 bases). CDR1 and CDR2 (germline): MNHNY, SVGAGI (reference sequence). The CDR3 length is 13 residues. Trimming took off 5 bases at V and 5 bases at J, with 12 bases between the two ends. The CDR3 here is CASSPTGLTEAFF. The CDR3 DNA sequence: TGTGCCAGCAGTCCCACAGGGTTGACTGAAGCTTTCTTT.

The chain links TRBV11-1 to TRBJ2-3; possibly TRBD2 for D (5 bases). The germline V gene has CDR1 SGHAT and CDR2 FQDESV (reference sequence). Trimming cost V 3 bases and J 1 base, with 5 bases left between them. The length of the CDR3 is 13 residues. Here the CDR3 reads CASSFGGTDTQYF. The CDR3 nucleotides are TGTGCCAGCAGCTTCGGGGGCACAGATACGCAGTATTTT.

The chain couples TRBV2 to TRBJ1-5, with D perhaps matching TRBD1 (6 bases). This CDR3 region has 15 residues. V was trimmed by 5 bases and J by 1 base, leaving 12 bases between them. Germline V gene sequence: CDR1 SNHLY, CDR2 FYNNEI. The CDR3 loop reads CASSPGVRSNQPQHF. The CDR3 DNA reads as TGTGCCAGCAGTCCAGGGGTCCGGAGCAATCAGCCCCAGCATTTT.

This rearrangement joins TRBV29-1 to TRBJ1-1; D unclear. Germline CDR1 and CDR2: SQVTM and ANQGSEA. V gave up 5 bases and J gave up 0 bases, with 7 bases separating them. The CDR3 is 12 amino acids. The CDR3 sequence: CSVKTVNTEAFF. The CDR3 DNA is TGCAGCGTTAAGACGGTGAACACTGAAGCTTTCTTT. The full variable domain, its missing parts supplied by reference TRBV29-1 and TRBJ1-1, is SAVISQKPSRDICQRGTSLTIQCQVDSQVTMMFWYRQQPGQSLTLIATANQGSEATYESGFVIDKFPISRPNLTFSTLTVSNMSPEDSSIYLCSVKTVNTEAFFGQGTRLTVV.

The CDR3 loop reads CASSEWGQGLSGELFF. The CDR3 coding sequence is TGTGCCAGCAGTGAATGGGGGCAGGGTCTCTCCGGGGAGCTGTTTTTT. V usage is TRBV2 and J usage is TRBJ2-2, with D possibly TRBD1 on 6 matching bases. Trimming took off 2 bases at V and 6 bases at J, with 16 bases between the two ends. CDR1 is SNHLY and CDR2 is FYNNEI in the germline V gene. The CDR3 extends over 16 amino acids.

In the case of this clone: The sample contains more than one DNA sequence encoding this CDR3. The rearrangement uses TRBV6-5 and TRBJ1-3; no definite D call. CDR3 length: 13 residues. Trimming shortened V by 3 bases and J by 0 bases, and 3 bases separated the two germline ends. Germline CDR1 and CDR2: MNHEY and SVGAGI. The DNA for the CDR3 is TGTGCCAGCAGTTATAGCTCTGGAAACACCATATATTTT. This gives the protein CASSYSSGNTIYF.

This clone occurred a few times. The chain joins TRBV5-6 to TRBJ2-5; a weak D match, TRBD2 (7 bases). There are 15 residues in the CDR3. V lost 0 bases, J lost 2 bases, and 11 bases lay in between. The V gene's germline CDR1 is SGHDT and CDR2 YYEEEE. CDR3 in amino acids: CASSLVAGAQETQYF. The CDR3 nucleotides are TGTGCCAGCAGCTTGGTTGCGGGGGCACAAGAGACCCAGTACTTC. Looking up the rest from reference TRBV5-6 and TRBJ2-5 gives the full variable domain: DAGVTQSPTHLIKTRGQQVTLRCSPKSGHDTVSWYQQALGQGPQFIFQYYEEEERQRGNFPDRFSGHQFPNYSSELNVNALLLGDSALYLCASSLVAGAQETQYFGPGTRLLVL.

This clone appeared once. J is TRBJ2-7 and V is TRBV11-3; 8 bases line up with TRBD1. The CDR3 covers 13 residues. Germline V gene sequence: CDR1 SGHNT, CDR2 YENEEA. Unmatched junction bases numbered 3, after V lost 6 bases and J lost 2 bases. CDR3 protein: CASRMTGAYEQYF. The DNA of the CDR3 is TGTGCCAGCAGAATGACAGGGGCCTACGAGCAGTACTTC.

V gene TRBV5-6 combines with J gene TRBJ2-3; D gene uncertain. CDR1 is SGHDT, CDR2 YYEEEE, per germline. Trimming left V 0 bases short and J 6 bases short, with 8 bases between. The CDR3 loop spans 13 amino acids. CDR3 nucleotides: TGTGCCAGCAGCTTGGTTGGTGTGGATACGCAGTATTTT. It codes for CASSLVGVDTQYF.

This chain connects TRBV7-9 to TRBJ2-7, with TRBD1 matching 7 bases. CDR1 and CDR2 from the germline V gene are SEHNR and FQNEAQ (reference sequence). This CDR3 has 14 residues. The trim removed 5 bases at V and 7 bases at J, leaving 11 bases unmatched. The CDR3 sequence is CASSLGGQVLEQYF. CDR3 nucleotide sequence: TGTGCCAGCAGCCTAGGAGGACAGGTTTTAGAGCAGTACTTC.

The V gene is TRBV15, the J gene TRBJ2-7, with no clear D. CDR1 is LNHNV, CDR2 YYDKDF, per germline (reference sequence). V was pared by 0 bases and J by 6 bases, with 6 bases between. The CDR3 runs to 12 residues. CDR3 amino acids: CATSRDFGEQYF. The CDR3 nucleotides are TGTGCCACCAGCAGAGATTTCGGCGAGCAGTACTTC.

The CDR3 DNA is TGTGCCAGCAGCCCCCCAATAGAGGGCTGGGGCGGGGAGCTGTTTTTT. This encodes CASSPPIEGWGGELFF. The chain links TRBV7-2 to TRBJ2-2, with D possibly TRBD2 on 5 matching bases. Trimming took 5 bases from V and 7 from J, leaving 20 bases between them. CDR1 is SGHTA, CDR2 FQGNSA, per germline. The CDR3 runs to 16 residues.

In this sample, this clone turned up a few times. The rearrangement links TRBV9 to TRBJ2-2; either TRBD1 or TRBD2 may fit D (5 bases each). This CDR3 has 18 amino acids. Trimming took off 0 bases at V and 6 bases at J, with 21 bases between the two ends. CDR1 SGDLS and CDR2 YYNGEE come from the germline V gene. The CDR3 coding sequence is TGTGCCAGCAGCGTAGGAGGGGCTGGGGGACGGGATTCCGGGGAGCTGTTTTTT. It specifies CASSVGGAGGRDSGELFF.

A few counts support this clone. The V call is TRBV23-1, the J call TRBJ1-6; perhaps TRBD1 as D (6 bases). TRBV23-1 is an ORF, and what it does is uncertain. The CDR3 has 14 amino acids. Deletions cut 10 bases from V and 9 bases from J, with 19 bases between. CDR3 bases: TGCGCCAACCCTGCACAGGGATTGGGTTCACCCCTCCACTTT. It codes for CANPAQGLGSPLHF.